This T cell receptor beta chain was retrieved from a study of follicular helper T cells after annual influenza vaccination. The study's findings and limits: ICOS+CD38+ cTfh clonality tracked population frequency, and its change tracked circulating plasmablast change. Yearly vaccinations repeatedly recalled conserved clonotypes in ICOS+CD38+ cTfh.

Sequencing of TCRB used Survey level resolution. The data were produced by immunoSEQ multiplex PCR, yet TCRdb's version contains in-frame clones alone and is incomplete. The table records 9,500 or so clones, approximately 80% of them present only once. The table lists this clone with a few counts. Its specificity is not known. V lost 3 bases, J lost 4 bases, and 16 bases lay in between. The CDR3 has 16 residues. CDR1 and CDR2 (germline): KGHSH, LQKENI. The time point denotes: 2014-2015 season, 7 days after vaccination. No donor had influenza vaccine in the prior 6 months; all lived in the community. The chain is built from TRBV18 and TRBJ2-1; tentative D call: TRBD1 (5 bases). Sequences were derived from CXCR5- memory CD4+ T cells sorted from blood, sampled 7 days after influenza vaccination. This TCR was recovered from an adult who received the influenza vaccine. DNA of the CDR3: TGTGCCAGCTCACCGGGGTTAAGGGGCCCTTACAATGAGCAGTTCTTC. Translated: CASSPGLRGPYNEQFF.